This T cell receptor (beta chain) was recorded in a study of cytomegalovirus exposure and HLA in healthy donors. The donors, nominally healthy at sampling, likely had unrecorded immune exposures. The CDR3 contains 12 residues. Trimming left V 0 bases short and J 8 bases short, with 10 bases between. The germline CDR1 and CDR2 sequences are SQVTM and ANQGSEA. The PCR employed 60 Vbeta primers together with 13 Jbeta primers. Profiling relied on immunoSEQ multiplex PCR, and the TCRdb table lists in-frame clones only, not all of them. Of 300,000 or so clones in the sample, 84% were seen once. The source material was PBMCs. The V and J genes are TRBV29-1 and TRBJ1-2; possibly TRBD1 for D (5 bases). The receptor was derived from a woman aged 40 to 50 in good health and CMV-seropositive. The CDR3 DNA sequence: TGCAGCGTTGAAGACGGGGGGAAAGGCTACACCTTC. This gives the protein CSVEDGGKGYTF. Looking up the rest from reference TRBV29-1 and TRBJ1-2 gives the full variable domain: SAVISQKPSRDICQRGTSLTIQCQVDSQVTMMFWYRQQPGQSLTLIATANQGSEATYESGFVIDKFPISRPNLTFSTLTVSNMSPEDSSIYLCSVEDGGKGYTFGSGTRLTVV.